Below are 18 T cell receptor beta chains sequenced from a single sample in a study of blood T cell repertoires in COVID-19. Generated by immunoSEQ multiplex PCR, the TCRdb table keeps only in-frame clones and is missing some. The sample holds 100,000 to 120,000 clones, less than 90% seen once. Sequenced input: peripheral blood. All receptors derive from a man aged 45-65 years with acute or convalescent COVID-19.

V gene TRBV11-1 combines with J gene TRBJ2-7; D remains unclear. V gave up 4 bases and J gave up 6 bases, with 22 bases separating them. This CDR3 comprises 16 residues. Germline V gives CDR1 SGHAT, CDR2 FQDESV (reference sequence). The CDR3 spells CASSSSRRPPSPEQYF. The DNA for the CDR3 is TGTGCCAGCAGCTCCTCGAGGCGACCCCCCTCCCCCGAGCAGTACTTC.

The CDR3 region has the DNA TGTGCCACCCGGTCCCCGCTACGAGGGCTCGAGCAGTACTTC. It specifies CATRSPLRGLEQYF. The rearrangement uses TRBV19 and TRBJ2-7, with a possible D match to TRBD2 (5 bases). Germline V gene sequence: CDR1 LNHDA, CDR2 SQIVND (reference sequence). Trimming left V 10 bases short and J 6 bases short, with 22 bases between. The CDR3 is 14 residues long.

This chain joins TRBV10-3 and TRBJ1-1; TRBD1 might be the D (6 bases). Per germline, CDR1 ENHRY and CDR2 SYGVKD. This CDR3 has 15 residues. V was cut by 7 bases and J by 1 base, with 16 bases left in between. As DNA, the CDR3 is TGTGCCATCAACGATGGGGGCAGGCGGAACACTGAAGCTTTCTTT. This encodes CAINDGGRRNTEAFF.

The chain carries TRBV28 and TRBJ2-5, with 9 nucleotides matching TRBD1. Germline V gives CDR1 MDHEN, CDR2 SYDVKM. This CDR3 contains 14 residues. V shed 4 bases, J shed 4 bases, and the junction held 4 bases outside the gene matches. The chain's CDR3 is CASSSPGQGETQYF. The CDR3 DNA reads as TGTGCCAGCAGTTCCCCGGGACAGGGAGAGACCCAGTACTTC.

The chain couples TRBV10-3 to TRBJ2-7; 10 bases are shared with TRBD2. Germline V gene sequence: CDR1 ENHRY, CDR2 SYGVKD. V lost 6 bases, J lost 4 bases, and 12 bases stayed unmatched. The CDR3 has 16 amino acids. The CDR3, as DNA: TGTGCCATCAGCGGAACTGAGCGGGAGGGCCGTTACGAGCAGTACTTC. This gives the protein CAISGTEREGRYEQYF.

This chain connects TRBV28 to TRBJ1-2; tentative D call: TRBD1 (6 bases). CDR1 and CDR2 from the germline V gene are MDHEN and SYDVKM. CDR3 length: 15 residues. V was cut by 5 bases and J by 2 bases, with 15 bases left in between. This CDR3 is CASSPGQFSNYGYTF. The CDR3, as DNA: TGTGCCAGCAGTCCTGGACAGTTTTCAAACTATGGCTACACCTTC.

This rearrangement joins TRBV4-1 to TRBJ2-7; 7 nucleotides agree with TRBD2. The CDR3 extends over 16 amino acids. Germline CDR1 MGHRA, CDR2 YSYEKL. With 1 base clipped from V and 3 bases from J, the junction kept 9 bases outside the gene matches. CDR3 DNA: TGCGCCAGCAGCCAAGGGGACTACTCGGCCCGCTACGAGCAGTACTTC. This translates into CASSQGDYSARYEQYF.

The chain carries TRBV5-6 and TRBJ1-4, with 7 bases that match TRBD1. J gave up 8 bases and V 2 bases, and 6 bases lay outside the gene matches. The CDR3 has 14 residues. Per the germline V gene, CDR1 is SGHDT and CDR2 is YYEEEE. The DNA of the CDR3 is TGTGCCAGCAGCTTACAGGGGATTAGAGAAAAACTGTTTTTT. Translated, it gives CASSLQGIREKLFF.

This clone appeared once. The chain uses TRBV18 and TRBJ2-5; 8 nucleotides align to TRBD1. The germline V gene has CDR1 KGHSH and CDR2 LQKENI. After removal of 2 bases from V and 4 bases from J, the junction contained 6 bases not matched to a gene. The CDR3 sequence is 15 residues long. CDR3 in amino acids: CASSPGDRLGETQYF. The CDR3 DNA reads TGTGCCAGCTCACCAGGGGACAGGCTGGGAGAGACCCAGTACTTC.

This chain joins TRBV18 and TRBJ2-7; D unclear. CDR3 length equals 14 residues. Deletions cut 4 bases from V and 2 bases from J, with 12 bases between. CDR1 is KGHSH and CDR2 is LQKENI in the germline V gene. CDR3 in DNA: TGTGCCAGCTCACTCGGTACAGAGACCTACGAGCAGTACTTC. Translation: CASSLGTETYEQYF.

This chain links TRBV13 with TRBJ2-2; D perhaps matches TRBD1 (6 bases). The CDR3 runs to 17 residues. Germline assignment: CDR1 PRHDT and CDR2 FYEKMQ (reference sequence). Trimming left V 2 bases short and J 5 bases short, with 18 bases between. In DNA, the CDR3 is TGTGCCAGCAGCTTAACGGGACAAGTATCAGAGACCGGGGAGCTGTTTTTT. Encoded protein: CASSLTGQVSETGELFF.

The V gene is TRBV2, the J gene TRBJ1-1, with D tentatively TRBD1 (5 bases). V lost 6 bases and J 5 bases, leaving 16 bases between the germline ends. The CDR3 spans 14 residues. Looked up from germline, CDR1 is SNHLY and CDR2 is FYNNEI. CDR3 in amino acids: CASSPRGSETEAFF. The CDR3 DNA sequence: TGTGCCAGCAGCCCCCGGGGGTCGGAGACTGAAGCTTTCTTT.

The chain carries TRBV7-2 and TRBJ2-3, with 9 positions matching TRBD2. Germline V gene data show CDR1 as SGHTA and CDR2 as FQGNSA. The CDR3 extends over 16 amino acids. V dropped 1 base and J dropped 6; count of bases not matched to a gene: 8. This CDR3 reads CASSLGLLAGRDTQYF. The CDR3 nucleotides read TGTGCCAGCAGCTTAGGCCTTCTAGCGGGGCGGGATACGCAGTATTTT. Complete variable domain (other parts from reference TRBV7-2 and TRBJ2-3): GAGVSQSPSNKVTEKGKDVELRCDPISGHTALYWYRQSLGQGLEFLIYFQGNSAPDKSGLPSDRFSAERTGGSVSTLTIQRTQQEDSAVYLCASSLGLLAGRDTQYFGPGTRLTVL.

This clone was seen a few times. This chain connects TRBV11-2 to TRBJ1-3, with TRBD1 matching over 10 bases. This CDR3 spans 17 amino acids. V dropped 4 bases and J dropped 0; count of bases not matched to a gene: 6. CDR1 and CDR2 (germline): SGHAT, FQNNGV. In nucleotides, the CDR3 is TGTGCCAGCAGCTCCGGGACAGGGGCGTCCTCTGGAAACACCATATATTTT. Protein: CASSSGTGASSGNTIYF.

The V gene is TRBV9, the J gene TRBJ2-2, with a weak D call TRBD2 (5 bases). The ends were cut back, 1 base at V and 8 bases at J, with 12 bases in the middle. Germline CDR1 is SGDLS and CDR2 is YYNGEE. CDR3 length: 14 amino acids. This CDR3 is CASSVRRSSGELFF. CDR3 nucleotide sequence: TGTGCCAGCAGCGTAAGGAGGTCCTCGGGGGAGCTGTTTTTT.

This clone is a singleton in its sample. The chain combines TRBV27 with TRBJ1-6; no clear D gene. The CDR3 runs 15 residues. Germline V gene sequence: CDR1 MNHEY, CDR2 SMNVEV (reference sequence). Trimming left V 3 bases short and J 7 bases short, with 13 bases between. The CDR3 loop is CASSFDFRGNSPLHF. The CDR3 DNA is TGTGCCAGCAGTTTCGACTTCAGAGGGAATTCACCCCTCCACTTT.

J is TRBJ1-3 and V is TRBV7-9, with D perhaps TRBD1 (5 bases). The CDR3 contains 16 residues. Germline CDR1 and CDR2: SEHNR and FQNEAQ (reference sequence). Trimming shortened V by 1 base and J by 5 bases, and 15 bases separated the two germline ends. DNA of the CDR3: TGTGCCAGCAGCTTAGATGCTTGGCAGGGTCGAAACACCATATATTTT. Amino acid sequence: CASSLDAWQGRNTIYF.

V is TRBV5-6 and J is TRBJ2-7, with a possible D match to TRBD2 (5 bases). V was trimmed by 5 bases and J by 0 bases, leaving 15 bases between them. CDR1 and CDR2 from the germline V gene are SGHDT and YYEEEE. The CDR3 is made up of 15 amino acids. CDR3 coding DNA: TGTGCCAGCAGGGGCGGGCGGACGAGCTCCTACGAGCAGTACTTC. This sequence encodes CASRGGRTSSYEQYF.